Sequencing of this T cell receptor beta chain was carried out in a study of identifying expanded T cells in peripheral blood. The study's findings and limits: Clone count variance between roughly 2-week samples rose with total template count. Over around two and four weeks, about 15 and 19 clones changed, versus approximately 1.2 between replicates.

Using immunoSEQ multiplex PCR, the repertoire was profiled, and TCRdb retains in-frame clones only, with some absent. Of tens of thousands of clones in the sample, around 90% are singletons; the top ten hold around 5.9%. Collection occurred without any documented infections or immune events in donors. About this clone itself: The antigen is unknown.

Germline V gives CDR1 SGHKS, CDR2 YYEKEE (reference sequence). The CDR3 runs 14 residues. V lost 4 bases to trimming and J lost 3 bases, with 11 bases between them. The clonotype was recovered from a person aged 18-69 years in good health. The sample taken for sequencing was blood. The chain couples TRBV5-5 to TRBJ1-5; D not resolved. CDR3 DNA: TGTGCCAGCAGCCCCTCTCTGGACAATCAGCCCCAGCATTTT. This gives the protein CASSPSLDNQPQHF.